This T cell receptor (beta chain) was sequenced for a study of T cell changes during pregnancy in multiple sclerosis. Sequencing was performed with immunoSEQ multiplex PCR; in TCRdb, only in-frame clones are kept and a portion is missing. The repertoire holds 90,000 to 95,000 clones, with over 85% as singletons. This CDR3 contains 14 residues. V gave up 0 bases and J gave up 10 bases, with 10 bases separating them. CDR1 and CDR2 from the germline V gene are SGHTA and FQGTGA. The source was peripheral blood, collected in the first trimester of pregnancy. V gene TRBV7-3 combines with J gene TRBJ1-6; D not resolved. This sequence originates from a female donor with multiple sclerosis, enrolled in a pregnancy study. DNA for the CDR3: TGTGCCAGCAGCTTAACGAGCAGGTCCTCACCCCTCCACTTT. It codes for CASSLTSRSSPLHF.